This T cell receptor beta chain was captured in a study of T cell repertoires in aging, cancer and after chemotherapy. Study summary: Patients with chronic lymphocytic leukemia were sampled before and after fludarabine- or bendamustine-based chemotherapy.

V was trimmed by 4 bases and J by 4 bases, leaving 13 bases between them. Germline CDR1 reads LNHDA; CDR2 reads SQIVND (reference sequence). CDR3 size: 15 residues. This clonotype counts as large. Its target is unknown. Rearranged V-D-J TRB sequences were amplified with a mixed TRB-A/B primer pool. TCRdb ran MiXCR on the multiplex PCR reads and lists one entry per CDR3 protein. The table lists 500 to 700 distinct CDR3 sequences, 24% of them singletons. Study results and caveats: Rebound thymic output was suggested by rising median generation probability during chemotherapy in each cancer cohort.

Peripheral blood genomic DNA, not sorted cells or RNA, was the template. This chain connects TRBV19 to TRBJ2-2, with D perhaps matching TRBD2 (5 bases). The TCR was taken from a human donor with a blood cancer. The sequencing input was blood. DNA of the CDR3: TGTGCCAGTAGTAGGGCTAGCCGGGCCACCGGGGAGCTGTTTTTT. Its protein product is CASSRASRATGELFF. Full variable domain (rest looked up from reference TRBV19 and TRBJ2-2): DGGITQSPKYLFRKEGQNVTLSCEQNLNHDAMYWYRQDPGQGLRLIYYSQIVNDFQKGDIAEGYSVSREKKESFPLTVTSAQKNPTAFYLCASSRASRATGELFFGEGSRLTVL.